The source of this TCR beta chain is a study of beta chain features in type 1 diabetes. Looking at the study overall: Healthy donors resembled patients in age, gender and cell yields. Findings and caveats of the study: When Type 1 diabetes patients were examined, their TCRB CDR3s proved moderately but significantly shorter in all four CD4+ subsets.

The CDR3 has 15 amino acids. Germline-derived CDR1 and CDR2 are SGHAT and FQNNGV. The V gene end was trimmed by 4 bases and the J gene end by 6 bases; junction bases not matched to a gene: 10. A word on this clone: Its antigen is as yet unknown.

The authors sorted CD4+ naive, central memory, regulatory and stem cell-like memory cells via CD45RO/CCR7/CD25/CD127/CD95/CD27. Expressed TCRB transcripts got sequenced, as all isolated RNA was reverse transcribed. TCRdb keeps only in-frame clones here, not all; method: immunoSEQ multiplex PCR. This sample has a few hundred thousand clones, with about 14% found just once. The sample taken for sequencing was naive CD4+ T cells from blood. The gene calls are TRBV11-2 and TRBJ2-3; 7 positions match TRBD2. The receptor's source is a man aged 25-45 years with type 1 diabetes. CDR3 bases: TGTGCCAGCAGCTCTTCGCGGGAGCGGAGGGATACGCAGTATTTT. As protein: CASSSSRERRDTQYF.